This TCR beta chain was obtained from a study of T-cell memory formation after mild COVID-19. On this clonotype itself: The target antigen is unknown.

Libraries for TCRalpha and TCRbeta carried sample barcodes and unique molecular identifiers via 5'RACE. TCRdb reprocessed the 5' RACE reads with MiXCR, giving one entry per CDR3 protein. The sample carries roughly 150,000 distinct CDR3 sequences, more than 12% recorded once. The CDR3 is made up of 14 amino acids. The V and J ends lost 3 bases and 11 bases respectively, with 17 bases between them. Germline V gene sequence: CDR1 LGHDT, CDR2 YNNKEL (reference sequence). Regarding the study as a whole: Some responding clones appeared in pre-infection memory, suggesting cross-reactive memory joined.

The sample consisted of PBMCs or a T cell subset sorted from them (not recorded which). The chain couples TRBV3-1 to TRBJ2-1; possibly TRBD2 for D (6 bases). The sequence was collected from an adult woman who had mild COVID-19 (a few samples of this study predate the infection). Cell type and time point are not known. CDR3 DNA: TGTGCCAGCAGCCAGGATCCTAGCGCCCCTCAGCAGTTCTTC. Its translation: CASSQDPSAPQQFF.